Reported below is one T cell receptor beta chain. Its antigen is currently unknown. DNA at roughly 0.2 ug, roughly 27,000 T cell genomes, went into sorted-subset replicate PCRs. Using immunoSEQ multiplex PCR, the repertoire was profiled, and TCRdb retains in-frame clones only, with some absent. The profile shows over a million clones, approximately 96% of them singletons. These data originate in a study of shared clonotypes between healthy human individuals. Overall study results and limits: It was expected that sequencing depth would affect clonotype sharing among donors.

The V gene's germline CDR1 is MDHEN and CDR2 SYDVKM. The V end was cut by 5 bases, the J end by 4 bases, with 11 bases between. The CDR3 is made up of 13 amino acids. This chain links TRBV28 with TRBJ1-2; the D is unclear. This TCR was sampled from a young man in good health. The sample was naive CD4+ T cells sorted from blood. The subset was: CD45RA+ positively selected. CDR3 residues: CASSTASFYGYTF. The CDR3 nucleotides are TGTGCCAGCAGTACCGCGTCGTTCTATGGCTACACCTTC.